The 15 T cell receptor beta chains below come from one sample, sequenced in a study of blood T cell repertoires in COVID-19. This table comes from immunoSEQ multiplex PCR, and its TCRdb copy is limited to in-frame clones, with some not included. The sample shows 130,000 to 150,000 clones, approximately 84% of them seen only once. Sequencing was carried out using peripheral blood. The receptors here all came from a human donor in a cohort sampled during active COVID-19.

The rearrangement links TRBV9 to TRBJ1-2, with TRBD1 matching over 10 bases. This CDR3 is built from 16 residues. The V segment lost 7 bases and the J segment 2 bases; nucleotides outside the gene matches: 11. Germline V lookup: CDR1 SGDLS, CDR2 YYNGEE. CDR3 in amino acids: CASGGTGEPPNYGYTF. The CDR3 DNA is TGTGCCAGCGGAGGGACAGGGGAACCCCCCAACTATGGCTACACCTTC.

This clone was seen only once. Within the sample, other DNA sequences also encode this same CDR3. The chain recombines TRBV5-1 with TRBJ1-1; 10 bases agree with TRBD1. The CDR3 covers 14 residues. CDR1 and CDR2 (germline): SGHRS, YFSETQ. Losses at the gene ends were 4 bases for V and 4 bases for J; bases not matched to a gene: 4. CDR3 coding DNA: TGCGCCAGCAGCCCCGGACAGGGGGGCACTGAAGCTTTCTTT. Its protein product is CASSPGQGGTEAFF.

The CDR3 region has the DNA TGTGCCAGCAGCCACAGGGGGCTGGGGGCTGAAGCTTTCTTT. Residues: CASSHRGLGAEAFF. The rearrangement joins TRBV6-5 to TRBJ1-1; 9 bases are shared with TRBD1. Germline assignment: CDR1 MNHEY and CDR2 SVGAGI. V gave up 6 bases and J gave up 6 bases; unmatched junction bases: 8. CDR3 length: 14 amino acids.

This clone was detected only once. The rearrangement links TRBV11-2 to TRBJ1-3; a possible D gene is TRBD1 (5 bases). Germline lookup yields CDR1 SGHAT and CDR2 FQNNGV. The CDR3 length is 15 residues. V lost 0 bases and J 9 bases, leaving 15 bases between the germline ends. The CDR3 is CASSLDGISGGTIYF. CDR3 coding DNA: TGTGCCAGCAGCTTAGATGGGATCTCGGGGGGCACCATATATTTT.

J is TRBJ2-2 and V is TRBV3-1 (or the pseudogene TRBV3-2); 10 bases agree with TRBD2. The V gene's germline CDR1 is LGHDT and CDR2 YNNKEL (reference sequence). The CDR3 is 16 residues long. Unmatched junction bases numbered 4, after V lost 2 bases and J lost 4 bases. As DNA, the CDR3 is TGTGCCAGCAGCCAAATTAGGACTAGCGGCACCGGGGAGCTGTTTTTT. This translates into CASSQIRTSGTGELFF.

The V and J genes are TRBV13 and TRBJ2-3, with TRBD2 identical over 7 bases. J was trimmed by 7 bases and V by 5 bases; bases with no gene match: 6. The CDR3 is made up of 13 amino acids. Germline assignment: CDR1 PRHDT and CDR2 FYEKMQ (reference sequence). The CDR3, as DNA: TGTGCCAGCAGCCCCACGGGACTAAATACGCAGTATTTT. Protein sequence: CASSPTGLNTQYF.

This rearrangement joins TRBV5-1 to TRBJ2-1, with 14 bases identical to TRBD2. Germline values: CDR1 SGHRS, CDR2 YFSETQ. The V segment lost 4 bases and the J segment 9 bases; nucleotides outside the gene matches: 12. The CDR3 is 17 residues long. The CDR3 region is CASSAGTSGGTRGEQFF. The CDR3 DNA reads TGCGCCAGCAGCGCCGGGACTAGCGGGGGAACGCGAGGTGAGCAGTTCTTC.

The chain is built from TRBV18 and TRBJ1-4; D is possibly TRBD1 (6 bases). V lost 0 bases and J lost 11, with 7 bases in between. The CDR3 totals 12 residues. Germline CDR1 and CDR2: KGHSH and LQKENI. The CDR3 nucleotides read TGTGCCAGCTCACCACCGGACAGCAAACTGTTTTTT. Translated: CASSPPDSKLFF.

The rearrangement joins TRBV18 to TRBJ2-2; TRBD1 matches at 7 bases. V dropped 4 bases and J dropped 3; count of bases not matched to a gene: 2. CDR3 length: 14 amino acids. The germline CDR1 and CDR2 sequences are KGHSH and LQKENI. CDR3 DNA: TGTGCCAGCTCACAGGGGGCGCACACCGGGGAGCTGTTTTTT. This translates into CASSQGAHTGELFF.

This clone was counted a single time. This sequence joins TRBV7-9 and TRBJ2-7; 10 nucleotides line up with TRBD1. Per germline, CDR1 SEHNR and CDR2 FQNEAQ (reference sequence). This CDR3 spans 16 amino acids. V lost 1 base and J lost 6; bases outside the gene matches: 9. CDR3 nucleotides: TGTGCCAGCAGCTTAGTTCCGGGACAGGGGAGGAGCGAGCAGTACTTC. Translation: CASSLVPGQGRSEQYF.

This chain uses TRBV4-2 with TRBJ1-1; TRBD1 aligns across 7 bases. This CDR3 contains 15 residues. The germline CDR1 and CDR2 sequences are LGHNA and YNFKEQ. The V segment lost 1 base and the J segment 4 bases; nucleotides outside the gene matches: 6. CDR3 sequence reads: CASSQGGAGGTEAFF. As DNA, the CDR3 is TGTGCCAGCAGCCAAGGGGGGGCAGGGGGCACTGAAGCTTTCTTT.

DNA of the CDR3: TGTGCCAGCAGTGAAGACAGGTTCGAGACCCAGTACTTC. As protein: CASSEDRFETQYF. This chain connects TRBV6-1 to TRBJ2-5; possibly TRBD1 for D (5 bases). This CDR3 is built from 13 residues. V lost 1 base and J 5 bases, leaving 8 bases between the germline ends. Germline values: CDR1 MNHNS, CDR2 SASEGT.

V gene TRBV3-1 (or the pseudogene TRBV3-2) combines with J gene TRBJ2-2; 12 bases are shared with TRBD2. Germline lookup yields CDR1 LGHDT and CDR2 YNNKEL (reference sequence). The CDR3 is 18 residues long. Trimming took 2 bases from V and 4 from J; bases not matched to a gene: 8. The CDR3 nucleotides are TGTGCCAGCAGCCAATCCCCACTAGCGGGAGGTTCCACCGGGGAGCTGTTTTTT. This sequence encodes CASSQSPLAGGSTGELFF.

The chain is built from TRBV7-9 and TRBJ1-5; 9 bases fit TRBD1. The CDR3 runs to 15 residues. V shed 1 base and J 2 bases; nucleotides not matched to a gene: 0. The V gene's germline CDR1 is SEHNR and CDR2 FQNEAQ (reference sequence). The CDR3 loop reads CASSLGTGGNQPQHF. The CDR3 nucleotides are TGTGCCAGCAGCTTAGGGACAGGGGGCAATCAGCCCCAGCATTTT.

The V call is TRBV28, the J call TRBJ2-1; 8 nucleotides agree with TRBD1. The germline gives CDR1 MDHEN, CDR2 SYDVKM. V shed 2 bases and J 7 bases; nucleotides not matched to a gene: 7. This CDR3 has 15 residues. The CDR3: CASSLMTGVVNEQFF. The CDR3 region has the DNA TGTGCCAGCAGTTTAATGACAGGGGTGGTAAATGAGCAGTTCTTC.